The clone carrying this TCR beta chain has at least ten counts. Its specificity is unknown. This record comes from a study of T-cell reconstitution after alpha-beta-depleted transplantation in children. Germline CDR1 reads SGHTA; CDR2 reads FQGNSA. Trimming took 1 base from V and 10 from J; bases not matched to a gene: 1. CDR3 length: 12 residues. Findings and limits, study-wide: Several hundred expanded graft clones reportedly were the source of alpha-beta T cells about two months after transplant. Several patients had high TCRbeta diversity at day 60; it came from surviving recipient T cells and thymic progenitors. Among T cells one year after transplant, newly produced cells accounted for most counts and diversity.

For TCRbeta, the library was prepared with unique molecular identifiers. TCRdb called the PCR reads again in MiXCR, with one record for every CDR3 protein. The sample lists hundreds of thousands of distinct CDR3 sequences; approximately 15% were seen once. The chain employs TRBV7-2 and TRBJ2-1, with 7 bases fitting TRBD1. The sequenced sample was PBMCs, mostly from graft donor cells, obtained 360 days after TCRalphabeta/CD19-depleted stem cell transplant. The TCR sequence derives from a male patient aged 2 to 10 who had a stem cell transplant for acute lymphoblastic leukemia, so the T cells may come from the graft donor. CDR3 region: CASSLVQGEQFF. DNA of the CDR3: TGTGCCAGCAGCTTAGTACAGGGGGAGCAGTTCTTC.